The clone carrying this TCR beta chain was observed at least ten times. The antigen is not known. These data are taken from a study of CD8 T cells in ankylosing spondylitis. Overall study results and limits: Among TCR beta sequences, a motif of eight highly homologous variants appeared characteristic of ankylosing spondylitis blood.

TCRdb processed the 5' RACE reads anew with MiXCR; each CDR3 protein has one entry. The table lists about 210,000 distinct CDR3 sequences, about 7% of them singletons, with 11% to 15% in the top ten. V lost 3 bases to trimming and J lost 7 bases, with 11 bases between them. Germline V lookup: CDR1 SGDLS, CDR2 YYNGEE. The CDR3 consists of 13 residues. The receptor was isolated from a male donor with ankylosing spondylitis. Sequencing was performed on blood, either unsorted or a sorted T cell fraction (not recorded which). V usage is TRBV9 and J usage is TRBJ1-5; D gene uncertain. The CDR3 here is CASSEYPLQPQHF. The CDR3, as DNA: TGTGCCAGCAGCGAGTATCCCCTCCAGCCCCAGCATTTT.